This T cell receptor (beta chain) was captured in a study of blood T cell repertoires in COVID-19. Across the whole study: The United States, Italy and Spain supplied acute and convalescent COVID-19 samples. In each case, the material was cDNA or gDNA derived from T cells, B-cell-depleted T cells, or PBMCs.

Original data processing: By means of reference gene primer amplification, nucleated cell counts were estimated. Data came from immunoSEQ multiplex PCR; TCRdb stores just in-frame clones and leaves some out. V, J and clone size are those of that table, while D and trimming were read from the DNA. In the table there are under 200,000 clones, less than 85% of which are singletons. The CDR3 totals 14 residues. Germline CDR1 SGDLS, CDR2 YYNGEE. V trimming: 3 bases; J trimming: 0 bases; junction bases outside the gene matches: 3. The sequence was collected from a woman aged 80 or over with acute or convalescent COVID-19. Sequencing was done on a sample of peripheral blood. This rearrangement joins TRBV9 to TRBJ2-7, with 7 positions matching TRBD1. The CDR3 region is CASSAWDSSYEQYF. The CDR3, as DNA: TGTGCCAGCAGCGCTTGGGACAGCTCCTACGAGCAGTACTTC.